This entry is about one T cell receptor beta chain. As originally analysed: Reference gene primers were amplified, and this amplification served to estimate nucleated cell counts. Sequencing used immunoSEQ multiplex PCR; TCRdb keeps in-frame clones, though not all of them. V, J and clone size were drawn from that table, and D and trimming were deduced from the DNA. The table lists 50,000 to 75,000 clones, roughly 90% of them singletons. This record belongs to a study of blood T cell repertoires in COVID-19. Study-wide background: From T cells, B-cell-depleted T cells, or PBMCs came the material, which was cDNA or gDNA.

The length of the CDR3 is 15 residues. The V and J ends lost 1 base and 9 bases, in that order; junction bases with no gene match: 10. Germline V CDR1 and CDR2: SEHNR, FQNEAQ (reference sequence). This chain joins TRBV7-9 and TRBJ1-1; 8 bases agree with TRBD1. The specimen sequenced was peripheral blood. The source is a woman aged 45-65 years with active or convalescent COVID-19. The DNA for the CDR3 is TGTGCCAGCAGCTTAGTAACGGGCAGGGGGCATCAAGCTTTCTTT. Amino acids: CASSLVTGRGHQAFF.